The rows below give T cell receptor beta chains drawn from one sample of a study of blood T cell repertoires in COVID-19. Produced via immunoSEQ multiplex PCR; TCRdb's table is partial and in-frame only. Here the sample spans roughly 350,000 clones, about 87% being singletons. Input material: peripheral blood. These receptors were taken from a woman in her forties or fifties with COVID-19, enrolled during active disease. CDR3s include the opening cysteine and the closing phenylalanine or tryptophan. The D gene is left open where the match is weak. Where a row states a size, it is once, few, many or the class of an expanded clone; other rows omit it.

abundance: NA; d_gene: TRBD1; j_gene: TRBJ1-6; v_gene: TRBV18; CDR3aa: CASSRDRDSPLHF; CDR3nt: TGTGCCAGCTCACGAGACAGGGACTCACCCCTCCACTTT
abundance: NA; d_gene: NA; j_gene: TRBJ1-1; v_gene: TRBV3-1/TRBV3-2; CDR3aa: CASSLGQASTEAFF; CDR3nt: TGTGCCAGCAGCCTGGGCCAAGCAAGCACTGAAGCTTTCTTT
abundance: once; d_gene: TRBD1; j_gene: TRBJ2-7; v_gene: TRBV4-1; CDR3aa: CASSQGLQGGSHEQYF; CDR3nt: TGCGCCAGCAGCCAAGGATTACAGGGGGGTTCCCACGAGCAGTACTTC
abundance: NA; d_gene: TRBD1; j_gene: TRBJ1-4; v_gene: TRBV6-2/TRBV6-3; CDR3aa: CASSKQGAGTEKLFF; CDR3nt: TGTGCCAGCAGTAAACAGGGGGCTGGGACGGAAAAACTGTTTTTT
abundance: NA; d_gene: TRBD2; j_gene: TRBJ2-1; v_gene: TRBV14; CDR3aa: CASSPTSGSSYNEQFF; CDR3nt: TGTGCCAGCAGCCCCACCAGCGGGAGCTCCTACAATGAGCAGTTCTTC
abundance: NA; d_gene: TRBD2; j_gene: TRBJ2-2; v_gene: TRBV5-1; CDR3aa: CASSLDGLASGELFF; CDR3nt: TGCGCCAGCAGCTTGGATGGACTAGCATCCGGGGAGCTGTTTTTT
abundance: NA; d_gene: NA; j_gene: TRBJ1-5; v_gene: TRBV4-2; CDR3aa: CASSQEAGRPYSNQPQHF; CDR3nt: TGTGCCAGCAGCCAAGAGGCAGGGAGGCCTTATAGCAATCAGCCCCAGCATTTT
abundance: NA; d_gene: NA; j_gene: TRBJ2-5; v_gene: TRBV5-1; CDR3aa: CASSVGIQETQYF; CDR3nt: TGCGCCAGCAGCGTCGGGATTCAAGAGACCCAGTACTTC
abundance: NA; d_gene: NA; j_gene: TRBJ1-1; v_gene: TRBV7-3; CDR3aa: CASSSGTHTGAEAFF; CDR3nt: TGTGCCAGCAGCTCCGGGACCCACACGGGAGCTGAAGCTTTCTTT
abundance: NA; d_gene: NA; j_gene: TRBJ1-6; v_gene: TRBV2; CDR3aa: CASITRQPKALHF; CDR3nt: TGTGCCAGCATAACCCGACAGCCGAAGGCCCTCCACTTT
abundance: few; d_gene: TRBD1; j_gene: TRBJ1-1; v_gene: TRBV3-1/TRBV3-2; CDR3aa: CASSQADRINTEAFF; CDR3nt: TGTGCCAGCAGCCAAGCGGACAGGATTAACACTGAAGCTTTCTTT
abundance: NA; d_gene: TRBD2; j_gene: TRBJ2-5; v_gene: TRBV12-5; CDR3aa: CASGLGLAVQETQYF; CDR3nt: TGTGCTAGTGGTTTGGGACTAGCGGTACAAGAGACCCAGTACTTC
abundance: once; d_gene: NA; j_gene: TRBJ1-4; v_gene: TRBV3-1/TRBV3-2; CDR3aa: CASSQERGEKLFF; CDR3nt: TGTGCCAGCAGCCAAGAAAGGGGTGAAAAACTGTTTTTT
abundance: NA; d_gene: NA; j_gene: TRBJ2-7; v_gene: TRBV18; CDR3aa: CASSPTLLREQYF; CDR3nt: TGTGCCAGCTCACCCACTCTTTTGCGGGAGCAGTACTTC
abundance: once; d_gene: TRBD2; j_gene: TRBJ2-7; v_gene: TRBV5-4; CDR3aa: CASTLRASGSDEQYF; CDR3nt: TGTGCCAGCACCTTGAGGGCTAGCGGGAGTGACGAGCAGTACTTC
abundance: NA; d_gene: NA; j_gene: TRBJ2-3; v_gene: TRBV6-6; CDR3aa: CASSHRPNTQYF; CDR3nt: TGTGCCAGCAGCCACAGGCCTAATACGCAGTATTTT
abundance: NA; d_gene: TRBD1; j_gene: TRBJ2-3; v_gene: TRBV3-1/TRBV3-2; CDR3aa: CASRGDRGSTDTQYF; CDR3nt: TGTGCCAGCAGGGGGGACAGGGGAAGCACAGATACGCAGTATTTT
abundance: NA; d_gene: NA; j_gene: TRBJ1-1; v_gene: TRBV6-2/TRBV6-3; CDR3aa: CASSYWQGLTEAFF; CDR3nt: TGTGCCAGCAGTTACTGGCAGGGGTTGACTGAAGCTTTCTTT
abundance: once; d_gene: NA; j_gene: TRBJ2-3; v_gene: TRBV30; CDR3aa: CAWSDYTDTQYF; CDR3nt: TGTGCCTGGAGTGACTACACAGATACGCAGTATTTT
abundance: once; d_gene: TRBD1; j_gene: TRBJ1-2; v_gene: TRBV18; CDR3aa: CASSPPRTGFQANYGYAF; CDR3nt: TGTGCCAGCTCACCACCGAGGACAGGGTTTCAGGCTAACTATGGCTACGCCTTC
abundance: NA; d_gene: NA; j_gene: TRBJ1-1; v_gene: TRBV27; CDR3aa: CASRQNRYTEAFF; CDR3nt: TGTGCCAGCAGACAAAACAGGTACACTGAAGCTTTCTTT
abundance: NA; d_gene: NA; j_gene: TRBJ2-7; v_gene: TRBV6-2/TRBV6-3; CDR3aa: CASSYDAGYLEQYF; CDR3nt: TGTGCCAGCAGTTACGACGCGGGATATCTCGAGCAGTACTTC
abundance: NA; d_gene: NA; j_gene: TRBJ1-1; v_gene: TRBV5-1; CDR3aa: CASSSSSRMLNTEAFF; CDR3nt: TGCGCCAGCAGCTCTAGTAGTAGAATGCTGAACACTGAAGCTTTCTTT
abundance: NA; d_gene: NA; j_gene: TRBJ2-2; v_gene: TRBV7-8; CDR3aa: CASSLGIEADTGELFF; CDR3nt: TGTGCCAGCAGCTTAGGGATAGAAGCGGACACCGGGGAGCTGTTTTTT
abundance: NA; d_gene: TRBD1; j_gene: TRBJ1-4; v_gene: TRBV19; CDR3aa: CASRGGSNEKLFF; CDR3nt: TGTGCCAGTAGAGGGGGCTCTAATGAAAAACTGTTTTTT
abundance: NA; d_gene: NA; j_gene: TRBJ2-5; v_gene: TRBV6-6; CDR3aa: CASSPDRQKAFQETQYF; CDR3nt: TGTGCCAGCAGTCCGGACAGACAGAAAGCATTCCAAGAGACCCAGTACTTC
abundance: NA; d_gene: NA; j_gene: TRBJ1-1; v_gene: TRBV7-9; CDR3aa: CASSQRDTEAFF; CDR3nt: TGTGCCAGCAGCCAGAGGGACACTGAAGCTTTCTTT
abundance: NA; d_gene: NA; j_gene: TRBJ2-2; v_gene: TRBV29-1; CDR3aa: CSVVFGKVNTGELFF; CDR3nt: TGCAGCGTTGTGTTCGGGAAAGTGAACACCGGGGAGCTGTTTTTT
abundance: NA; d_gene: TRBD1; j_gene: TRBJ1-5; v_gene: TRBV28; CDR3aa: CASSLILQGEGQPQHF; CDR3nt: TGTGCCAGCAGCCTTATTCTACAGGGGGAAGGTCAGCCCCAGCATTTT
abundance: NA; d_gene: NA; j_gene: TRBJ2-5; v_gene: TRBV7-9; CDR3aa: CASSLDLHLTSTETQYF; CDR3nt: TGTGCCAGCAGCTTAGACCTTCATTTGACTAGTACGGAGACCCAGTACTTC
abundance: once; d_gene: TRBD2; j_gene: TRBJ2-1; v_gene: TRBV28; CDR3aa: CASSLLREPYNEQFF; CDR3nt: TGTGCCAGCAGTTTGTTGCGGGAGCCCTACAATGAGCAGTTCTTC
abundance: NA; d_gene: TRBD1; j_gene: TRBJ1-6; v_gene: TRBV27; CDR3aa: CASSPAGGLFSPLHF; CDR3nt: TGTGCCAGCAGTCCCGCAGGGGGCCTCTTTTCACCCCTCCACTTT
abundance: NA; d_gene: TRBD1; j_gene: TRBJ2-7; v_gene: TRBV27; CDR3aa: CASRAWTGGEQYF; CDR3nt: TGTGCCAGCAGGGCCTGGACAGGGGGCGAGCAGTACTTC
abundance: NA; d_gene: NA; j_gene: TRBJ1-5; v_gene: TRBV27; CDR3aa: CASSSRGWRERSNQPQHF; CDR3nt: TGTGCCAGCAGTTCCAGAGGGTGGAGGGAAAGGAGCAATCAGCCCCAGCATTTT